This record looks at one TCR beta chain sequence and its context. From the RACE reads, TCRdb called clonotypes with MiXCR, one entry per CDR3 protein. The sample lists 75,000 to 90,000 distinct CDR3 sequences, over 9% occurring once. This record belongs to a study of human T cells and chemical hapten exposure. Time point: patch test 1, 2 weeks after DPC sensitization. The treatment is: therapeutic diphenylcyclopropenone sensitization with weekly scalp DPC. Donors, patients with alopecia ranging from 18 to 70 years old and judged suitable for DPC, provided samples. Trimming shortened V by 3 bases and J by 2 bases, and 9 bases separated the two germline ends. CDR1 SQVTM and CDR2 ANQGSEA come from the germline V gene. The CDR3 extends over 13 amino acids.

This specimen consisted of whole blood, obtained in connection with sensitization to the hapten diphenylcyclopropenone (DPC). The chain links TRBV29-1 to TRBJ2-3, with D tentatively TRBD2 (5 bases). The sequence was obtained from a woman aged 50 to 60 with alopecia areata. Some clones in this sample may be carry-over from other donors' samples. CDR3 sequence: CSVDKDSTDTQYF. DNA of the CDR3: TGCAGCGTTGACAAGGACTCCACAGATACGCAGTATTTT.